These T cell receptor beta chains were read from a single sample in a study of blood T cell repertoires in COVID-19. Here immunoSEQ multiplex PCR was the method, and the copy in TCRdb shows in-frame clones only, minus some. In the table there are approximately 390,000 clones, roughly 89% of which are singletons. Sequencing was done on a sample of PBMCs or T cells enriched from blood (not recorded which). These receptor sequences come from a woman aged 50 to 60 who had recovered from COVID-19. The CDR3 runs from the conserved cysteine through the conserved F or W. A D gene is named only where the DNA matches it firmly. The listing skips clone size in some rows; elsewhere it reads once, few, many or a size class.

TRBV27	few	.	TRBJ1-1	CASSLTGNTEAFF	TGTGCCAGCAGTCTTACAGGTAACACTGAAGCTTTCTTT
TRBV18	few	TRBD1	TRBJ1-4	CASSLDRGKNEKLFF	TGTGCCAGCTCACTCGACAGGGGTAAAAATGAAAAACTGTTTTTT
TRBV7-2	once	.	TRBJ2-7	CASSTGLVGEQYF	TGTGCCAGCAGCACAGGTCTCGTAGGCGAGCAGTACTTC
TRBV4-2	.	TRBD2	TRBJ2-2	CASSAAGGPTGELFF	TGTGCCAGCAGCGCAGCGGGGGGTCCAACCGGGGAGCTGTTTTTT
TRBV5-6	.	.	TRBJ1-6	CASSPRQSSSYNSPLHF	TGTGCCAGCAGCCCCCGACAGTCAAGCTCCTATAATTCACCCCTCCACTTT
TRBV4-1	.	.	TRBJ2-6	CASSQVARLPSSGANVLTF	TGCGCCAGCAGCCAAGTAGCTAGACTCCCGAGCTCTGGGGCCAACGTCCTGACTTTC
TRBV30	.	.	TRBJ1-1	CARGTDLNTEAFF	TGTGCCAGAGGAACCGACCTGAACACTGAAGCTTTCTTT
TRBV2	.	.	TRBJ1-2	CASTRTGLRRGGEEGYTF	TGTGCCAGCACCCGAACGGGACTGCGGAGAGGAGGGGAGGAGGGCTACACCTTC
TRBV27	.	.	TRBJ1-1	CASSWLQGRDTEAFF	TGTGCCAGCAGTTGGTTACAGGGACGGGACACTGAAGCTTTCTTT
TRBV2	.	.	TRBJ1-1	CASSEAGVTNTEAFF	TGTGCCAGCAGTGAAGCGGGAGTTACGAACACTGAAGCTTTCTTT
TRBV2	.	TRBD1	TRBJ1-4	CASSWDRGIANEKLFF	TGTGCCAGCAGCTGGGACAGGGGCATAGCTAATGAAAAACTGTTTTTT
TRBV2	.	.	TRBJ1-5	CASTQREGGLVGNQPQHF	TGTGCCAGCACCCAACGGGAAGGGGGTTTAGTAGGCAATCAGCCCCAGCATTTT
TRBV2	.	.	TRBJ1-5	CASSEREGWNQPQHF	TGTGCCAGCAGTGAAAGGGAGGGATGGAATCAGCCCCAGCATTTT
TRBV13	.	.	TRBJ1-2	CASSYPGRVGGYTF	TGTGCCAGCAGCTATCCAGGCCGAGTTGGTGGCTACACCTTC
TRBV7-8	.	TRBD1	TRBJ1-5	CANSPTGGKTQHF	TGTGCCAACAGTCCGACAGGGGGCAAAACCCAGCATTTT
TRBV4-2	.	TRBD2	TRBJ2-3	CASSQNGGDTDTQYF	TGTGCCAGCAGCCAGAACGGGGGGGACACAGATACGCAGTATTTT
TRBV9	.	.	TRBJ1-1	CASRALLNTEAFF	TGTGCCAGCAGGGCCCTGCTTAACACTGAAGCTTTCTTT
TRBV6-5	.	.	TRBJ1-2	CASSLQGSDGYTF	TGTGCCAGCAGCCTCCAGGGGTCGGATGGCTACACCTTC
TRBV15	.	TRBD1	TRBJ2-5	CATSIDRGQTQYF	TGTGCCACCAGCATAGACAGGGGACAGACCCAGTACTTC
TRBV7-9	.	TRBD1	TRBJ1-1	CASSLAGTGSSEAFF	TGTGCCAGCAGCTTGGCCGGGACAGGGTCGTCTGAAGCTTTCTTT
TRBV5-5	.	.	TRBJ1-1	CASSRQTMNTEAFF	TGTGCCAGCAGCCGACAGACCATGAACACTGAAGCTTTCTTT
TRBV29-1	few	.	TRBJ2-7	CSVVESSYEQYF	TGCAGCGTGGTAGAGAGCTCCTACGAGCAGTACTTC
TRBV2	few	.	TRBJ1-5	CASTLIAQGGQPQHF	TGTGCCAGCACTTTGATCGCGCAGGGAGGTCAGCCCCAGCATTTT
TRBV29-1	.	TRBD1	TRBJ1-6	CSVQPGQGDSPLHF	TGCAGCGTACAGCCGGGACAGGGAGATTCACCCCTCCACTTT
TRBV28	.	.	TRBJ1-3	CASSWTAGNTIYF	TGTGCCAGCAGTTGGACAGCCGGAAACACCATATATTTT
TRBV24-1	.	.	TRBJ2-7	CATSAGHYEQYF	TGTGCCACCAGTGCCGGTCACTACGAGCAGTACTTC
TRBV5-1	.	TRBD1	TRBJ1-3	CASSLGDRDYSGNTIYF	TGCGCCAGCAGCTTGGGGGACAGGGACTACTCTGGAAACACCATATATTTT
TRBV27	.	TRBD2	TRBJ2-5	CASSLFTSGELETQYF	TGTGCCAGCAGTTTATTTACTAGCGGGGAACTAGAGACCCAGTACTTC
TRBV19	once	.	TRBJ1-5	CASSITGESNQPQHF	TGTGCCAGTAGTATTACAGGCGAGAGCAATCAGCCCCAGCATTTT
TRBV19	.	TRBD2	TRBJ2-2	CASNSGGAGTGELFF	TGTGCCAGTAACAGCGGGGGGGCCGGCACCGGGGAGCTGTTTTTT
TRBV7-2	.	TRBD1	TRBJ1-1	CASSLGQMNTEAFF	TGTGCCAGCAGCTTGGGACAGATGAACACTGAAGCTTTCTTT
TRBV30	.	TRBD1	TRBJ1-3	CAGGQGGPGNTIYF	TGTGCCGGTGGACAGGGGGGCCCTGGAAACACCATATATTTT
TRBV24-1	.	TRBD1	TRBJ1-5	CATSDLAGTEDQPQHF	TGTGCCACCAGTGATTTGGCAGGGACAGAAGATCAGCCCCAGCATTTT
TRBV11-2	once	TRBD1	TRBJ1-4	CASSPESGTADEKLFF	TGTGCCAGCAGCCCAGAATCCGGGACAGCGGATGAAAAACTGTTTTTT
TRBV3-1/TRBV3-2	.	.	TRBJ1-2	CASSQERVGYTF	TGTGCCAGCAGCCAAGAGAGAGTTGGCTACACCTTC
TRBV19	once	TRBD1	TRBJ1-2	CASSNRGGYGYTF	TGTGCCAGTAGTAACAGGGGCGGCTATGGCTACACCTTC
TRBV5-4	.	TRBD1	TRBJ2-1	CASSARDRTYNEQFF	TGTGCCAGCAGCGCCCGGGACAGAACCTACAATGAGCAGTTCTTC
TRBV7-6	.	TRBD1	TRBJ1-5	CASSEGQGNQPQHF	TGTGCCAGCAGCGAGGGACAGGGAAATCAGCCCCAGCATTTT
TRBV6-1	.	.	TRBJ1-5	CASSEGDQQHF	TGTGCCAGCAGTGAAGGAGATCAACAGCATTTT
TRBV7-2	.	TRBD2	TRBJ2-7	CASSRRLAGANLQYF	TGTGCCAGCAGCAGACGACTAGCGGGGGCCAACCTCCAGTACTTC
TRBV24-1	.	TRBD1	TRBJ1-2	CATSDFRGQVQLNNYGYTF	TGTGCCACCAGTGATTTCCGAGGACAGGTTCAACTGAATAACTATGGCTACACCTTC
TRBV15	.	.	TRBJ1-2	CATSEGLIYGYTF	TGTGCCACCAGCGAGGGTTTAATCTATGGCTACACCTTC
TRBV15	.	TRBD1	TRBJ1-2	CATTNGTGGISYGYTF	TGTGCCACCACCAACGGGACAGGGGGCATATCCTATGGCTACACCTTC
TRBV3-1/TRBV3-2	once	.	TRBJ1-1	CASSPSGAEAFF	TGTGCCAGCAGCCCCTCCGGGGCTGAAGCTTTCTTT